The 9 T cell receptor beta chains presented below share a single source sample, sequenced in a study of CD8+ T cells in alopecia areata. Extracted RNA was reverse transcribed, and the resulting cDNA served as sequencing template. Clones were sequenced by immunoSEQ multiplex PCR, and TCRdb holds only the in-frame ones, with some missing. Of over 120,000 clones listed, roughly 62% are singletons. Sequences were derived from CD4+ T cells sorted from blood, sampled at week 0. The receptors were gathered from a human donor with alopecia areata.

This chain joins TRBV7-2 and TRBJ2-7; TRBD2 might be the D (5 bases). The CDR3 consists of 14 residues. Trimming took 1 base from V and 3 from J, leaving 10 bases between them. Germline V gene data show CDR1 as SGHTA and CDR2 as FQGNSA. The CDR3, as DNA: TGTGCCAGCAGCTTAGGCAGCGGTCTCTACGAGCAGTACTTC. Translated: CASSLGSGLYEQYF.

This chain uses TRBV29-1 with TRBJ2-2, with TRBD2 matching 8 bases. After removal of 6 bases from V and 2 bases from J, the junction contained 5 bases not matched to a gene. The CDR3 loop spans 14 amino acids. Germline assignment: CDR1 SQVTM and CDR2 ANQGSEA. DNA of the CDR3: TGCAGCGTCCTCGGACTAGCCAACACCGGGGAGCTGTTTTTT. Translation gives CSVLGLANTGELFF.

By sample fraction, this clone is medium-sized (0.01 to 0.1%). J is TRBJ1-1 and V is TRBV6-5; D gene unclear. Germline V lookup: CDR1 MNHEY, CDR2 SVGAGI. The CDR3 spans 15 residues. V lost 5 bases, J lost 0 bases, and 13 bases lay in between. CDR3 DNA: TGTGCCAGCAGTCGCGCAGACCTCATGAACACTGAAGCTTTCTTT. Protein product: CASSRADLMNTEAFF.

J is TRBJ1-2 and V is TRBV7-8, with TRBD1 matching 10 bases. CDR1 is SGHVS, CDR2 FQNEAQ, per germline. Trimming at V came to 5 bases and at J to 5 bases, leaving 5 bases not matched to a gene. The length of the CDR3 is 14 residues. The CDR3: CASSRTGGKYGYTF. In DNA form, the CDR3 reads TGTGCCAGCAGCCGGACAGGGGGAAAGTATGGCTACACCTTC.

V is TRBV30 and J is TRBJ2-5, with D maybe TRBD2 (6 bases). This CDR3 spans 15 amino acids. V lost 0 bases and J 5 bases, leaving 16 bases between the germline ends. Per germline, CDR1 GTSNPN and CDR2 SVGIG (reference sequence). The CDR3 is CAWSVQSGAGETQYF. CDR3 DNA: TGTGCCTGGAGTGTACAATCCGGGGCGGGGGAGACCCAGTACTTC.

The CDR3 loop is CASSDSVASTDTQYF. The CDR3 DNA reads TGTGCCAGCAGCGATAGCGTAGCTAGCACAGATACGCAGTATTTT. V is TRBV9 and J is TRBJ2-3, with a weak D call TRBD2 (5 bases). Germline CDR1 SGDLS, CDR2 YYNGEE. V lost 3 bases and J lost 0, with 11 bases in between. The CDR3 is 15 amino acids.

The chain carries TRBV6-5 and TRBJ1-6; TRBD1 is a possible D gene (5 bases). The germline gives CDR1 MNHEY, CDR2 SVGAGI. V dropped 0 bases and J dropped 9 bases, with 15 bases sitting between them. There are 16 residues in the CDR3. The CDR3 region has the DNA TGTGCCAGCAGTTACTCCAACAGGCTTTTTGGTTCACCCCTCCACTTT. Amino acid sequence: CASSYSNRLFGSPLHF.

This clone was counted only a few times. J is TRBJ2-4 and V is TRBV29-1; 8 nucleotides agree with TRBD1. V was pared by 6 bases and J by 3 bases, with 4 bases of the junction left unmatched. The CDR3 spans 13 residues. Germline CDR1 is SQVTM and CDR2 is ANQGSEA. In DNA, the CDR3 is TGCAGCGTCGGACAGGGAGGCAAAAACATTCAGTACTTC. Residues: CSVGQGGKNIQYF.

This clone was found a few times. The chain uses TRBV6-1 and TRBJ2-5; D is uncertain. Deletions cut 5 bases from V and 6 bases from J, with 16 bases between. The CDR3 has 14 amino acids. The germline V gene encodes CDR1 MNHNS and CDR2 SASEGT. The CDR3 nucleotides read TGTGCCAGCAGTTCCACGACGCTAAGGCAGACCCAGTACTTC. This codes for CASSSTTLRQTQYF.